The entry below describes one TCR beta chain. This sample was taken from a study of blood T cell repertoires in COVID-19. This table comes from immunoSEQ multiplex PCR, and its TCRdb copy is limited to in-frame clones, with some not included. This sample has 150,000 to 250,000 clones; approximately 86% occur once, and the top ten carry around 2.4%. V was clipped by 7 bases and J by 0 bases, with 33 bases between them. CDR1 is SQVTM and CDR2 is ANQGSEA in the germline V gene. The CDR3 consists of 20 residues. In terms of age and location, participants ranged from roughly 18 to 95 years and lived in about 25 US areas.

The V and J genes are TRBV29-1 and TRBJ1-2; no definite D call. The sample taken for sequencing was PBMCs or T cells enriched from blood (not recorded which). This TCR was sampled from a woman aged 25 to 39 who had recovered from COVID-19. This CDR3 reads CSDFGGNRAGGQQSNYGYTF. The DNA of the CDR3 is TGCAGCGACTTTGGAGGAAACCGGGCCGGAGGCCAGCAATCTAACTATGGCTACACCTTC.